Listed here are 28 T cell receptor beta chains from one sample, sequenced in a study of cytomegalovirus exposure and HLA in healthy donors (dated by TCRdb to about 2017). Receptor amplification or capture employed the immunoSEQ multiplex PCR assay. A mixture of 60 forward primers for TCR Vbeta segments and 13 reverse primers for TCR Jbeta segments was used in the multiplex PCR. This is the immuneACCESS table as TCRdb keeps it, with only in-frame sequences that have V and J called. A part of the clones is gone; compared with another copy, unresolved V genes explain less than half, and the rest is unexplained. In all, the sample holds 90,000 to 120,000 clones, and approximately 73% of those were seen once. Jointly, the top ten make up 7.8% of the sample. The sample consisted of PBMCs. The receptors here all came from a man under 40 in good health and CMV-seronegative.

V usage is TRBV27 and J usage is TRBJ2-3, with TRBD1 matching over 8 bases. This CDR3 comprises 15 residues. V trimming: 5 bases; J trimming: 1 base; junction bases outside the gene matches: 5. The germline CDR1 and CDR2 sequences are MNHEY and SMNVEV (reference sequence). The CDR3 DNA is TGTGCCAGCAGTGGAGCGACAGGGGGCACAGATACGCAGTATTTT. This gives the protein CASSGATGGTDTQYF.

The CDR3 coding sequence is TGTGCCAGCAGTTTCATAGCGTCCTACAATGAGCAGTTCTTC. Translating it yields CASSFIASYNEQFF. V usage is TRBV28 and J usage is TRBJ2-1, with D possibly matching TRBD2 (5 bases). V was trimmed by 3 bases and J by 1 base, leaving 7 bases between them. The germline CDR1 and CDR2 sequences are MDHEN and SYDVKM. The CDR3 has 14 amino acids.

This chain connects TRBV5-1 to TRBJ1-2; 7 bases line up with TRBD1. V was pared by 4 bases and J by 8 bases, with 5 bases of the junction left unmatched. The germline gives CDR1 SGHRS, CDR2 YFSETQ. This CDR3 region has 12 residues. CDR3 region: CASSLRDSGYTF. The CDR3 nucleotides are TGCGCCAGCAGCCTCCGGGACAGCGGCTACACCTTC.

The J gene is TRBJ1-6, the V gene TRBV27; possibly TRBD1 for D (6 bases). Per the germline V gene, CDR1 is MNHEY and CDR2 is SMNVEV (reference sequence). The CDR3 consists of 13 residues. V lost 3 bases to trimming and J lost 10 bases, with 10 bases between them. The CDR3 coding sequence is TGTGCCAGCAGTTTGTCAGGGGACTCACCCCTCCACTTT. Translated: CASSLSGDSPLHF.

This chain joins TRBV30 and TRBJ2-3; 7 nucleotides align to TRBD1. V dropped 1 base and J dropped 3; count of bases not matched to a gene: 4. This CDR3 comprises 14 residues. CDR1 and CDR2 from the germline V gene are GTSNPN and SVGIG (reference sequence). Written as DNA, the CDR3 is TGTGCCTGGAGTGGGCAGGGGGAGACAGATACGCAGTATTTT. It is translated as CAWSGQGETDTQYF.

The V gene is TRBV4-2, the J gene TRBJ1-6; D is ambiguous. Between the trimmed V and J ends, which lost 6 bases and 8 bases, there was a span of 14 bases. From germline, CDR1 is LGHNA and CDR2 YNFKEQ. This CDR3 has 14 residues. CDR3 protein: CASRIGEPDSPLHF. CDR3 sequence (DNA): TGTGCCAGCAGGATTGGAGAGCCCGATTCACCCCTCCACTTT.

The V call is TRBV6-1, the J call TRBJ1-5; TRBD1 matches at 10 bases. The V gene end was trimmed by 4 bases and the J gene end by 5 bases; junction bases not matched to a gene: 2. Germline V gives CDR1 MNHNS, CDR2 SASEGT. This CDR3 has 14 residues. The CDR3 reads CASSGTGGDQPQHF. In DNA form, the CDR3 reads TGTGCCAGCAGTGGGACAGGGGGGGATCAGCCCCAGCATTTT.

This clone has only one observation. V gene TRBV29-1 combines with J gene TRBJ2-7; 12 bases match TRBD2. The germline CDR1 and CDR2 sequences are SQVTM and ANQGSEA. The CDR3 is made up of 14 amino acids. The trim removed 6 bases at V and 0 bases at J, leaving 3 bases unmatched. CDR3 amino acids: CSVRTSGISYEQYF. CDR3 nucleotides: TGCAGCGTCCGGACTAGCGGGATCTCCTACGAGCAGTACTTC.

The chain uses TRBV7-2 and TRBJ2-2; 11 bases fit TRBD2. In germline, CDR1 is SGHTA, CDR2 FQGNSA. This CDR3 has 17 amino acids. V lost 5 bases to trimming and J lost 1 base; unmatched junction nucleotides: 6. This CDR3 reads CASSPRLAGLNTGELFF. In nucleotides, the CDR3 is TGTGCCAGCAGCCCCCGACTAGCGGGATTGAACACCGGGGAGCTGTTTTTT.

The V call is TRBV2, the J call TRBJ2-1; 9 nucleotides line up with TRBD2. Per the germline V gene, CDR1 is SNHLY and CDR2 is FYNNEI. CDR3 size: 15 residues. With 6 bases clipped from V and 5 bases from J, the junction kept 8 bases outside the gene matches. The CDR3 DNA reads as TGTGCCAGCAGACTTCTAGCGGGGCAAAACAATGAGCAGTTCTTC. As protein: CASRLLAGQNNEQFF.

V gene TRBV4-1 combines with J gene TRBJ2-7; tentative D call: TRBD2 (5 bases). The CDR3 contains 15 residues. The V end lost 0 bases, the J end lost 3 bases, and 12 bases lay between the germline ends. Germline V gene sequence: CDR1 MGHRA, CDR2 YSYEKL. CDR3 in DNA: TGCGCCAGCAGCCAAGAGTTAGGCGGAGGCTACGAGCAGTACTTC. This codes for CASSQELGGGYEQYF.

This clone was recorded at least ten times. The chain recombines TRBV6-1 with TRBJ2-7; D perhaps matches TRBD1 (6 bases). The CDR3 consists of 13 residues. Trimming stripped 6 bases from V and 2 bases from J, with 11 bases between. Germline V gene data show CDR1 as MNHNS and CDR2 as SASEGT. CDR3 DNA sequence: TGTGCCAGCAGACAGGGCGTTACCTACGAGCAGTACTTC. It specifies CASRQGVTYEQYF.

This clone has only one observation. The V gene is TRBV9, the J gene TRBJ2-1; TRBD2 aligns across 13 bases. V trimming: 4 bases; J trimming: 8 bases; junction bases outside the gene matches: 6. The CDR3 is made up of 15 amino acids. Looked up from germline, CDR1 is SGDLS and CDR2 is YYNGEE. CDR3 amino acids: CASSQTSGGIYEQFF. In DNA form, the CDR3 reads TGTGCCAGCAGCCAGACTAGCGGGGGGATCTATGAGCAGTTCTTC.

The chain links TRBV28 to TRBJ2-7, with D perhaps TRBD1 (5 bases). The CDR3 consists of 15 residues. CDR1 and CDR2 from the germline V gene are MDHEN and SYDVKM. V was clipped by 7 bases and J by 4 bases, with 20 bases between them. The chain's CDR3 is CASKGLRVQGYEQYF. In DNA form, the CDR3 reads TGTGCCAGCAAGGGGCTCAGGGTACAAGGGTACGAGCAGTACTTC.

The chain joins TRBV5-8 to TRBJ2-5, with D possibly TRBD1 on 5 matching bases. Germline lookup yields CDR1 SGHTS and CDR2 YDEGEE. The V and J ends lost 1 base and 0 bases respectively, with 7 bases between them. The CDR3 consists of 14 residues. The CDR3 coding sequence is TGTGCCAGCAGCTTGAAGGGGTACCAAGAGACCCAGTACTTC. Residues: CASSLKGYQETQYF.

The rearrangement uses TRBV4-1 and TRBJ2-5; D gene ambiguous. Germline-derived CDR1 and CDR2 are MGHRA and YSYEKL. Trimming removed 1 base from V and 1 base from J, with 10 bases in between. The CDR3 covers 15 residues. The CDR3 DNA follows: TGCGCCAGCAGCCAAGGGTGGCTCAGCCAAGAGACCCAGTACTTC. It yields the protein CASSQGWLSQETQYF.

The V gene is TRBV5-6, the J gene TRBJ2-3, with D possibly TRBD1 on 7 matching bases. With 9 bases removed from V and 2 bases from J, the gap between germline ends came to 13 bases. Germline V CDR1 and CDR2: SGHDT, YYEEEE. The CDR3 consists of 13 residues. CDR3: CATAGQNTDTQYF. CDR3 in DNA: TGTGCCACGGCGGGACAGAACACAGATACGCAGTATTTT.

V usage is TRBV28 and J usage is TRBJ2-3; a possible D gene is TRBD2 (6 bases). Germline CDR1 reads MDHEN; CDR2 reads SYDVKM. The CDR3 totals 15 residues. Trimming shortened V by 6 bases and J by 1 base, and 14 bases separated the two germline ends. CDR3 region: CASSYSGGGTDTQYF. CDR3 DNA sequence: TGTGCCAGCAGCTATAGCGGAGGCGGCACAGATACGCAGTATTTT.

The chain has TRBV4-1 and TRBJ2-5; 9 bases are shared with TRBD1. The J call may not be correct, given that the DNA end is closer to TRBJ2-7. The germline CDR1 and CDR2 sequences are MGHRA and YSYEKL. There are 15 residues in the CDR3. The CDR3 protein is CASSQDMGQGYEQYF. For the CDR3, the DNA is TGCGCCAGCAGCCAAGATATGGGACAGGGCTACGAGCAGTACTTC.

The chain couples TRBV7-2 to TRBJ2-1; 16 bases are shared with TRBD2. This CDR3 region has 21 residues. Trimming cost V 0 bases and J 4 bases; bases outside gene matches: 12. The germline V gene has CDR1 SGHTA and CDR2 FQGNSA. The CDR3 sequence is CASSLAFGTSGGAVPYNEQFF. CDR3 bases: TGTGCCAGCAGCTTAGCCTTCGGGACTAGCGGGGGGGCCGTGCCATACAATGAGCAGTTCTTC.

This clone was counted a single time. The rearrangement links TRBV18 to TRBJ1-2, with 8 bases that match TRBD1. CDR1 is KGHSH and CDR2 is LQKENI in the germline V gene. This CDR3 contains 15 residues. The V gene end was trimmed by 3 bases and the J gene end by 2 bases; junction bases not matched to a gene: 5. The CDR3 loop is CASSPTGTGNYGYTF. The CDR3 nucleotides are TGTGCCAGCTCACCGACCGGGACAGGAAACTATGGCTACACCTTC.

This chain connects TRBV4-1 to TRBJ1-4; 9 positions agree with TRBD1. Losses at the gene ends were 1 base for V and 7 bases for J; bases not matched to a gene: 7. CDR1 and CDR2 from the germline V gene are MGHRA and YSYEKL. The CDR3 is made up of 16 amino acids. The DNA for the CDR3 is TGCGCCAGCAGCCAAGGGCCGGGACAGGGTTCTGAAAAACTGTTTTTT. Amino acid sequence: CASSQGPGQGSEKLFF.

V gene TRBV27 combines with J gene TRBJ1-2, with TRBD1 identical over 8 bases. This CDR3 has 17 amino acids. The ends lost 0 bases at V and 8 bases at J; junction bases unmatched: 14. Germline V gives CDR1 MNHEY, CDR2 SMNVEV (reference sequence). The CDR3 DNA follows: TGTGCCAGCAGTTTATCCCCCGGACAGGGAGCAACTGGGGGCTACACCTTC. This gives the protein CASSLSPGQGATGGYTF.

The rearrangement joins TRBV5-1 to TRBJ1-1; 9 bases match TRBD1. In germline, CDR1 is SGHRS, CDR2 YFSETQ. V dropped 3 bases and J dropped 3; count of bases not matched to a gene: 3. CDR3 length: 14 residues. Here the CDR3 DNA reads TGCGCCAGCAGCTCCACAGGGGGCTACACTGAAGCTTTCTTT. Protein product: CASSSTGGYTEAFF.

This clone was seen a few times. V and J are TRBV27 and TRBJ2-3, with 7 bases identical to TRBD2. V shed 7 bases and J 1 base; nucleotides not matched to a gene: 14. Germline V lookup: CDR1 MNHEY, CDR2 SMNVEV (reference sequence). This CDR3 has 17 amino acids. This CDR3 is CASKVFVGGAGTDTQYF. The CDR3 bases are TGTGCCAGCAAGGTTTTTGTGGGAGGGGCTGGCACAGATACGCAGTATTTT.

This chain connects TRBV28 to TRBJ1-1; 8 bases align to TRBD1. With V trimmed by 4 bases and J by 0 bases, 4 bases remained unmatched. This CDR3 contains 15 residues. CDR1 MDHEN and CDR2 SYDVKM come from the germline V gene. CDR3 DNA sequence: TGTGCCAGCAGTTCCCCGGGACAGGTGAACACTGAAGCTTTCTTT. Translating gives CASSSPGQVNTEAFF.

The chain employs TRBV5-4 and TRBJ1-4; 7 nucleotides agree with TRBD1. The CDR3 length is 17 residues. With 4 bases clipped from V and 1 base from J, the junction kept 10 bases outside the gene matches. The germline V gene encodes CDR1 SGHNT and CDR2 YYREEE (reference sequence). CDR3 DNA sequence: TGTGCCAGCAGCCGGGGACAGCTGGGGAGAACTAATGAAAAACTGTTTTTT. Translating it yields CASSRGQLGRTNEKLFF.

The chain links TRBV6-1 to TRBJ1-5; tentatively, D is TRBD1 (5 bases). The germline V gene has CDR1 MNHNS and CDR2 SASEGT. The ends were cut back, 3 bases at V and 0 bases at J, with 9 bases in the middle. The CDR3 totals 15 residues. The CDR3 nucleotides read TGTGCCAGCAGTGATTGGGGGGATAGCAATCAGCCCCAGCATTTT. It specifies CASSDWGDSNQPQHF.